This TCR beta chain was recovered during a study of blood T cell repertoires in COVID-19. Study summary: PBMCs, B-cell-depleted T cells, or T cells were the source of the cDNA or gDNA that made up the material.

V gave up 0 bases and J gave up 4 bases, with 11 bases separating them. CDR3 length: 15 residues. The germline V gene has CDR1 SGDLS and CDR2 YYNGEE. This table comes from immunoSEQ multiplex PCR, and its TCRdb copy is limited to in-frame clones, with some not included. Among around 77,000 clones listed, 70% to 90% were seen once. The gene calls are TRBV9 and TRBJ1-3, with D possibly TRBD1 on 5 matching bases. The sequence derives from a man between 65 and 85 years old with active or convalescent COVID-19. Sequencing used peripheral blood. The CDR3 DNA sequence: TGTGCCAGCAGCGTAGGGGGCTCATGGGGAAACACCATATATTTT. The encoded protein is CASSVGGSWGNTIYF.